Below, one TCR beta chain is given with its context. Its matching antigen is unknown. This sample stems from a study of neoadjuvant anti-PD-1 for oral cavity cancer. Study in general: Around day 43, patients without progression received a fourth nivolumab dose before surgery.

Regarding the study as a whole: Only a few patients per response group were TCR-analyzed; validation needed. Post-nivolumab, blood T cell clonality was significantly elevated in non-responders.

The V end was cut by 3 bases, the J end by 1 base, with 9 bases between. The CDR3 runs 15 residues. Germline CDR1 reads KGHSH; CDR2 reads LQKENI. The data were produced by immunoSEQ multiplex PCR, yet TCRdb's version contains in-frame clones alone and is incomplete. Seen here are tens of thousands of clones, about 86% observed once, and the top ten hold approximately 3.6%. The sample here was PBMCs, taken before nivolumab (anti-PD-1) treatment. The sequence came from a person between 35 and 79 years old with oral cavity squamous cell carcinoma. This sequence joins TRBV18 and TRBJ2-2; D is undetermined. The CDR3 DNA reads as TGTGCCAGCTCACCTCCTTCATTGAACACCGGGGAGCTGTTTTTT. It codes for CASSPPSLNTGELFF.